This T cell receptor beta chain originates from a study of shared clonotypes between healthy human individuals. Study findings and constraints: A reduction in generation probabilities was seen for non-shared clonotypes relative to those shared by all four donors.

Genomic DNA (from each subset) was split evenly across several immunoSEQ plates. Measured with immunoSEQ multiplex PCR; TCRdb has only the in-frame clones, and not every one. The repertoire holds 2 million to 3 million clones, with around 94% as singletons. On this clone itself: Its antigen is undetermined.

Material: naive CD4+ T cells sorted from blood. Subset indicated: CD45RA+ positively selected. This receptor was obtained from a man aged 18 to 29 in good health.

The CDR3: CASSLGGGGRTYTDTQYF. In DNA, the CDR3 is TGTGCCAGCAGCTTAGGAGGTGGCGGGAGAACTTACACAGATACGCAGTATTTT. This rearrangement joins TRBV7-6 to TRBJ2-3; TRBD2 matches at 7 bases. Trimming removed 1 base from V and 2 bases from J; junction bases left unmatched: 12. Germline CDR1 SGHVS, CDR2 FNYEAQ. The CDR3 spans 18 residues.